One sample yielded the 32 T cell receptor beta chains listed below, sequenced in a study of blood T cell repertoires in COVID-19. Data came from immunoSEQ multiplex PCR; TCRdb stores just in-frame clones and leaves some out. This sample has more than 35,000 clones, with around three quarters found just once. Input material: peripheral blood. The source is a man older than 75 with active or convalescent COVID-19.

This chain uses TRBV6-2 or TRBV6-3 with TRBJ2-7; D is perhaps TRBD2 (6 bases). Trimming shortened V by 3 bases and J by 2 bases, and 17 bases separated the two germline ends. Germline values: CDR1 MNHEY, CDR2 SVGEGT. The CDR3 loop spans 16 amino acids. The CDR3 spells CASSYRLRGSTYEQYF. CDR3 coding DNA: TGTGCCAGCAGTTATCGACTGCGGGGAAGTACCTACGAGCAGTACTTC.

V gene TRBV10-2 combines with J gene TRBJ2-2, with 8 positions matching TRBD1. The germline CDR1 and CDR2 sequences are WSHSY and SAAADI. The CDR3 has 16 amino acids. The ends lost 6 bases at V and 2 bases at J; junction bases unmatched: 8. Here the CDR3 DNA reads TGCGCCAGCAGGCTCCCTGGACAGGGCAACACCGGGGAGCTGTTTTTT. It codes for CASRLPGQGNTGELFF.

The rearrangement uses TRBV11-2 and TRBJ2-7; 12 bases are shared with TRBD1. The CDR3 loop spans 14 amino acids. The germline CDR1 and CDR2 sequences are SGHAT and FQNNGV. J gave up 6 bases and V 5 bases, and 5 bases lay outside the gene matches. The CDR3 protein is CASSRDRGRSEQYF. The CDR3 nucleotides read TGTGCCAGCAGCCGGGACAGGGGGCGATCCGAGCAGTACTTC.

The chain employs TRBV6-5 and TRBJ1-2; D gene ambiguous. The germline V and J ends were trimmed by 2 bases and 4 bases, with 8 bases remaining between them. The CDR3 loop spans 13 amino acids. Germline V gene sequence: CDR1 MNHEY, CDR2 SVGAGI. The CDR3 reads CASSYTQAYGYTF. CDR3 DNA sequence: TGTGCCAGCAGTTACACGCAGGCCTATGGCTACACCTTC.

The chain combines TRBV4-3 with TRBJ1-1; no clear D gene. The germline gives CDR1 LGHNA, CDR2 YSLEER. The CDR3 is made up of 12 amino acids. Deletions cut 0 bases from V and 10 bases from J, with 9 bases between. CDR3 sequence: CASSQEGMRAFF. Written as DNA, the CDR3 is TGCGCCAGCAGCCAAGAGGGCATGAGAGCTTTCTTT.

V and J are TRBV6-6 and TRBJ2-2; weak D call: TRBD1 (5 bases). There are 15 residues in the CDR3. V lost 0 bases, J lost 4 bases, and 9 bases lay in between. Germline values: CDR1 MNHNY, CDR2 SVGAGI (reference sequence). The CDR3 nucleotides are TGTGCCAGCAGTTACTCCCCCAGGGCCACCGGGGAGCTGTTTTTT. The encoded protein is CASSYSPRATGELFF.

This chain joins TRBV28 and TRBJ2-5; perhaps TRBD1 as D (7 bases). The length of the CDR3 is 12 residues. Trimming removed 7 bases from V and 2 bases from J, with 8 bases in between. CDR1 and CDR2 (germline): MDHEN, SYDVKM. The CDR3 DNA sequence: TGTGCCAGCACAGGGGGGCAAGAGACCCAGTACTTC. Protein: CASTGGQETQYF.

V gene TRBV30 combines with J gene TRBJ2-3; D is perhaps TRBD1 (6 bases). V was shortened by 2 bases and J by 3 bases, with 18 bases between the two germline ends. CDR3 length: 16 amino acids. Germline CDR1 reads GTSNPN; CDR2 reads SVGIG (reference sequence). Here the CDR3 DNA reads TGTGCCTGGAGTCACGGGTTACAGGGATTAACAGATACGCAGTATTTT. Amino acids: CAWSHGLQGLTDTQYF.

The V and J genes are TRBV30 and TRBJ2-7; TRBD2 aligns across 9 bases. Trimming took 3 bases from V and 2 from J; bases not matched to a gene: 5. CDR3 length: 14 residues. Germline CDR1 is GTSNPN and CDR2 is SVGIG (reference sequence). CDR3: CAWSSTSGAYEQYF. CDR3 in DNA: TGTGCCTGGAGCTCGACTAGCGGTGCCTACGAGCAGTACTTC.

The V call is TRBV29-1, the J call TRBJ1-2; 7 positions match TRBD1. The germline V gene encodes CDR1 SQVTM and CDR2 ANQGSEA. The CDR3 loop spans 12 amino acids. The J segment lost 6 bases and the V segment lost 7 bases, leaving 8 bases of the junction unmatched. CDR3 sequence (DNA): TGCAGCGCCGACAGGGAATCGGATGGCTACACCTTC. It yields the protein CSADRESDGYTF.

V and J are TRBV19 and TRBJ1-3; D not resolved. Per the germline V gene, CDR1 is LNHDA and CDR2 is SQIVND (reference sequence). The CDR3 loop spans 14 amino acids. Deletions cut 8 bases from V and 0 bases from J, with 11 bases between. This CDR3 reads CASQLMVSGNTIYF. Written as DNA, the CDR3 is TGTGCCAGTCAACTAATGGTCTCTGGAAACACCATATATTTT.

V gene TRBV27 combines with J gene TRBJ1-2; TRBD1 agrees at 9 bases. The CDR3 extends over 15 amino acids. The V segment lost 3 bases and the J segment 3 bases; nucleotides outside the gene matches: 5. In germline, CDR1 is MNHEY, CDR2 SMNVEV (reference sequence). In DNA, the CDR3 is TGTGCCAGCAGTTTCACCGGACAGGGGTACTATGGCTACACCTTC. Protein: CASSFTGQGYYGYTF.

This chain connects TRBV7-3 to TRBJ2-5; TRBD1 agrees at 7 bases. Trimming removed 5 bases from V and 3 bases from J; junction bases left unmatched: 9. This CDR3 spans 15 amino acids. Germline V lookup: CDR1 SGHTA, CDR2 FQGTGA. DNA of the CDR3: TGTGCCAGCAGCCCCACCGGACAGGTCAAAGAGACCCAGTACTTC. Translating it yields CASSPTGQVKETQYF.

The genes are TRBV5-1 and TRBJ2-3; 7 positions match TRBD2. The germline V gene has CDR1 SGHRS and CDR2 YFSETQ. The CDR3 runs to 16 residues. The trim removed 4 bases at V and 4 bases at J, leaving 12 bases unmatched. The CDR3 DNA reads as TGCGCCAGCAGCCTACTAGCGAGAGGTAATTCAGATACGCAGTATTTT. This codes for CASSLLARGNSDTQYF.

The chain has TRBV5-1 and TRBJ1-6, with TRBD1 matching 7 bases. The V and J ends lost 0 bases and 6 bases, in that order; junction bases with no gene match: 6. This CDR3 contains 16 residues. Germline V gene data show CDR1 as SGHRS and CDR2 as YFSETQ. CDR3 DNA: TGCGCCAGCAGCTTGGGAACAGGACAGGCTAATTCACCCCTCCACTTT. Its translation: CASSLGTGQANSPLHF.

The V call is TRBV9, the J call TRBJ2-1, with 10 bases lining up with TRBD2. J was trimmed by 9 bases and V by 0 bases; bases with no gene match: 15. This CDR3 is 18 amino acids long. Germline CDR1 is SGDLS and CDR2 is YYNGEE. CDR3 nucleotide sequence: TGTGCCAGCAGCGTAGCTACGGGGGGGCTAGCGGGAGATCCTGAGCAGTTCTTC. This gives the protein CASSVATGGLAGDPEQFF. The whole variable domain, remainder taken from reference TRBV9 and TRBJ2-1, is DSGVTQTPKHLITATGQRVTLRCSPRSGDLSVYWYQQSLDQGLQFLIQYYNGEERAKGNILERFSAQQFPDLHSELNLSSLELGDSALYFCASSVATGGLAGDPEQFFGPGTRLTVL.

The CDR3 region is CASSLTFSGGEYGYTF. Here the CDR3 DNA reads TGTGCCAGCAGCCTAACGTTCTCAGGGGGCGAGTATGGCTACACCTTC. The rearrangement links TRBV3-1 (or the pseudogene TRBV3-2) to TRBJ1-2, with 8 bases identical to TRBD1. The CDR3 runs to 16 residues. V dropped 4 bases and J dropped 5; count of bases not matched to a gene: 12. Germline V gene lookup returns CDR1 LGHDT and CDR2 YNNKEL (reference sequence).

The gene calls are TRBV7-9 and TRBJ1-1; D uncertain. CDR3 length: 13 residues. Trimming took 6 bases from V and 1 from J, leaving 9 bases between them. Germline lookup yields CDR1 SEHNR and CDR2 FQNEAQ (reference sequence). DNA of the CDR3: TGTGCCAGCAGAGACGGGAGGAACACTGAAGCTTTCTTT. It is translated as CASRDGRNTEAFF.

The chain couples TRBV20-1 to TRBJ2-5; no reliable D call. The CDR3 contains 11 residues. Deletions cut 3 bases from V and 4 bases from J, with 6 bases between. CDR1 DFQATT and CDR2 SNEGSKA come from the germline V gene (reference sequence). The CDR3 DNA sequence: TGCAGTGCTAGTCTTAGAGAGACCCAGTACTTC. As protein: CSASLRETQYF.

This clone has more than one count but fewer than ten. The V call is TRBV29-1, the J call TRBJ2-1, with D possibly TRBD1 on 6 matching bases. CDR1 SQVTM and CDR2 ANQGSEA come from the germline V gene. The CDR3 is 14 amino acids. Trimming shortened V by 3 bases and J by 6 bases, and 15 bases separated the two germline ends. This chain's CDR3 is CSVEGRGTLNEQFF. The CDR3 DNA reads TGCAGCGTTGAGGGCAGGGGTACCCTCAATGAGCAGTTCTTC.

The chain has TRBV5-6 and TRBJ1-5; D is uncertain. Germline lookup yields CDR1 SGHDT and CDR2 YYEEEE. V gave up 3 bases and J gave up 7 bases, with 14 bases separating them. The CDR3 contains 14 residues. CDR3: CASSSGLGGQPQHF. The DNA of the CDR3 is TGTGCCAGCAGCTCGGGCCTTGGAGGGCAGCCCCAGCATTTT.

The CDR3 spells CASQAGGMSSPLHF. The CDR3 region has the DNA TGTGCCTCTCAGGCCGGGGGGATGAGTTCACCCCTCCACTTT. The chain links TRBV30 to TRBJ1-6, with D maybe TRBD1 (5 bases). CDR3 length: 14 residues. V lost 7 bases to trimming and J lost 9 bases, with 19 bases between them. CDR1 and CDR2 (germline): GTSNPN, SVGIG (reference sequence).

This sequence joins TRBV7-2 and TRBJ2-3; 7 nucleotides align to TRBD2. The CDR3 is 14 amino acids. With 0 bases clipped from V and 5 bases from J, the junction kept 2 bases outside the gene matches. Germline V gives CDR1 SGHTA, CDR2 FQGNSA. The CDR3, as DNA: TGTGCCAGCAGCTTAGCGGGGGAGGGAGATACGCAGTATTTT. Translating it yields CASSLAGEGDTQYF.

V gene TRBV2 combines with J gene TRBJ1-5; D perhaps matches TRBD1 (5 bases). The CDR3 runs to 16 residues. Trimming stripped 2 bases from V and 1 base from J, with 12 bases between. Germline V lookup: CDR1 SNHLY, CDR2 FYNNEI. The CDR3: CASSEMAGHSNQPQHF. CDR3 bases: TGTGCCAGCAGTGAAATGGCAGGGCACAGCAATCAGCCCCAGCATTTT.

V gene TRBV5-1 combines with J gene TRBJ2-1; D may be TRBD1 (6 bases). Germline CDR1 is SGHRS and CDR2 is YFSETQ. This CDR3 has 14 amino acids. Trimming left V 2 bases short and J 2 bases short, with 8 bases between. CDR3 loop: CASSFGQPYNEQFF. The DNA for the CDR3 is TGCGCCAGCAGCTTCGGACAGCCCTACAATGAGCAGTTCTTC. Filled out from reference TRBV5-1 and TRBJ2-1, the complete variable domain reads KAGVTQTPRYLIKTRGQQVTLSCSPISGHRSVSWYQQTPGQGLQFLFEYFSETQRNKGNFPGRFSGRQFSNSRSEMNVSTLELGDSALYLCASSFGQPYNEQFFGPGTRLTVL.

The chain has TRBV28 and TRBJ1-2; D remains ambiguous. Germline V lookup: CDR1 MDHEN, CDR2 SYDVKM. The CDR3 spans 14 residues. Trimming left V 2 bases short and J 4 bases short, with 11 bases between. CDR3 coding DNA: TGTGCCAGCAGTTTAGTGGGCCAGGCCTATGGCTACACCTTC. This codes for CASSLVGQAYGYTF.

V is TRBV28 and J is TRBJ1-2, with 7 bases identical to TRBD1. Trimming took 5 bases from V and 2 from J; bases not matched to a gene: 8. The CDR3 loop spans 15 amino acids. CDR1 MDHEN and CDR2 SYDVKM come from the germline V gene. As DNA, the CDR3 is TGTGCCAGCAGTAGGACCAGGGGGTTCAACTATGGCTACACCTTC. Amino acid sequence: CASSRTRGFNYGYTF.

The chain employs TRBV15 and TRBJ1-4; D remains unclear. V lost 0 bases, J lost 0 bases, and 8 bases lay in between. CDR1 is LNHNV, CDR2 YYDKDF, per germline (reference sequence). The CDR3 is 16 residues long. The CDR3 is CATSRDFGATNEKLFF. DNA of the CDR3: TGTGCCACCAGCAGAGATTTCGGAGCAACTAATGAAAAACTGTTTTTT.

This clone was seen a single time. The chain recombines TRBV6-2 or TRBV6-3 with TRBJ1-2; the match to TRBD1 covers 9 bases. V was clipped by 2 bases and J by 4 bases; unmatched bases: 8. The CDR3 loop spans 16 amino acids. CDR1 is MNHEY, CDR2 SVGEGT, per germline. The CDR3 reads CASSYAGTGMTYGYTF. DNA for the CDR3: TGTGCCAGCAGTTACGCTGGGACAGGGATGACCTATGGCTACACCTTC.

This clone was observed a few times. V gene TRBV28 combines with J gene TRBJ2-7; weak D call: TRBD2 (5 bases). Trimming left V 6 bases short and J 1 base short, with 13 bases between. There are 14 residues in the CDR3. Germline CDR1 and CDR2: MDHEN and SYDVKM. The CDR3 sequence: CASSSLWRSYEQYF. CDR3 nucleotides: TGTGCCAGCAGCAGTTTGTGGAGGTCCTACGAGCAGTACTTC.

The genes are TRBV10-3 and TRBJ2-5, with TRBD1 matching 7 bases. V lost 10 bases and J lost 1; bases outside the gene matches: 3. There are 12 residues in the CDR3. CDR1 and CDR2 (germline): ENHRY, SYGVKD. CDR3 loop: CATRDSQETQYF. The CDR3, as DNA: TGTGCCACGAGGGACAGCCAAGAGACCCAGTACTTC.

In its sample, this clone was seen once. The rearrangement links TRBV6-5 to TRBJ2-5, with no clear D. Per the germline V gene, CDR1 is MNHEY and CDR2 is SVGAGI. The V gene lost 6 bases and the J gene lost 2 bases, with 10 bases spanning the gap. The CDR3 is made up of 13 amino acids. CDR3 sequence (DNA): TGTGCCAGCAGGGCACCTGCTCAAGAGACCCAGTACTTC. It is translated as CASRAPAQETQYF.